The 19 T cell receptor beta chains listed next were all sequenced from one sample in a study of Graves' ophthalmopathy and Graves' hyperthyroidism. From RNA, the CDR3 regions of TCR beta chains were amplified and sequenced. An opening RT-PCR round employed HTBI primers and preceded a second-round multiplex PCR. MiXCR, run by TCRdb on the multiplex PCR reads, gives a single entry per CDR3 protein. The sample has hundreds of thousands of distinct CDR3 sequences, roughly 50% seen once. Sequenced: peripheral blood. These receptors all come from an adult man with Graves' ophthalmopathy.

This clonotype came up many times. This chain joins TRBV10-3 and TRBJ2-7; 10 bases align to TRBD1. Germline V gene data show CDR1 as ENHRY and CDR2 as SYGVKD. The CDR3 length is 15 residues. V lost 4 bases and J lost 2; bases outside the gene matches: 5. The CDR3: CAISGTGTGAYEQYF. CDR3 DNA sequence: TGTGCCATCAGTGGCACCGGGACAGGGGCCTACGAGCAGTACTTC.

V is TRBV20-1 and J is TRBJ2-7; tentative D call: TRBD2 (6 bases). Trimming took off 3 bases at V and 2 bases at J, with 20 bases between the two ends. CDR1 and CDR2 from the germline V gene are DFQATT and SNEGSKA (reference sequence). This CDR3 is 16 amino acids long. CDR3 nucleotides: TGCAGTGCTAGGATGGTCGGGAGAGAACCTCCCTACGAGCAGTACTTC. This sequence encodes CSARMVGREPPYEQYF.

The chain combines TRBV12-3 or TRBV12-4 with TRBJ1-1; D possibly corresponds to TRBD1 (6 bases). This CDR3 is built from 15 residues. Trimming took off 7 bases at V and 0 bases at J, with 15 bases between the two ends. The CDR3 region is CASTQGQLLNTEAFF. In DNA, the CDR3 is TGTGCCAGCACCCAAGGACAGCTCTTGAACACTGAAGCTTTCTTT.

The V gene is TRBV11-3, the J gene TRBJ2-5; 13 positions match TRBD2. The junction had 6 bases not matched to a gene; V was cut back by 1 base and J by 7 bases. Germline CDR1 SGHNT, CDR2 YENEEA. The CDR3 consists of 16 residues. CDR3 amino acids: CASSLAGTSGAGTQYF. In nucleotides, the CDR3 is TGTGCCAGCAGCTTAGCCGGGACTAGCGGGGCAGGGACCCAGTACTTC.

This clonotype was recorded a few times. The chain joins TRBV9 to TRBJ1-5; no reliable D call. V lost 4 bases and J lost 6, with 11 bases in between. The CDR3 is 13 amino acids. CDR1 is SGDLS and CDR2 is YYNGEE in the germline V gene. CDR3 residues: CASSPAPGQPQHF. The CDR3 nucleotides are TGTGCCAGCAGCCCCGCCCCTGGTCAGCCCCAGCATTTT.

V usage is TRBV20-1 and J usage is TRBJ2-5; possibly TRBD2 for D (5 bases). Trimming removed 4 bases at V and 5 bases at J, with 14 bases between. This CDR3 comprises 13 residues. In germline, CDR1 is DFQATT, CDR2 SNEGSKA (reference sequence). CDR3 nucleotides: TGCAGTGCTATCCGCCGGGGAGTTGAGACCCAGTACTTC. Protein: CSAIRRGVETQYF.

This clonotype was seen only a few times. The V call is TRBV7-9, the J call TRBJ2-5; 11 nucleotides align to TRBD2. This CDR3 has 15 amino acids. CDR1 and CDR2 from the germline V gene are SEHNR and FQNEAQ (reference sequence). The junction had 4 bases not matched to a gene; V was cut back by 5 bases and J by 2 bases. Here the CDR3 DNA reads TGTGCCAGCAGCACGACTAGCGGGGCTCAAGAGACCCAGTACTTC. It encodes CASSTTSGAQETQYF. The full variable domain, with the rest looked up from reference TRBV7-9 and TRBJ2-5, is DTGVSQNPRHKITKRGQNVTFRCDPISEHNRLYWYRQTLGQGPEFLTYFQNEAQLEKSRLLSDRFSAERPKGSFSTLEIQRTEQGDSAMYLCASSTTSGAQETQYFGPGTRLLVL.

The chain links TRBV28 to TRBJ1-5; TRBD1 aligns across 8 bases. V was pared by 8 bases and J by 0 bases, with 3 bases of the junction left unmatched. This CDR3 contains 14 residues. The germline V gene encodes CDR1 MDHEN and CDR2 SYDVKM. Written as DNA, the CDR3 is TGTGCCAGCGAACAGGGGGGTAGCAATCAGCCCCAGCATTTT. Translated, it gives CASEQGGSNQPQHF.

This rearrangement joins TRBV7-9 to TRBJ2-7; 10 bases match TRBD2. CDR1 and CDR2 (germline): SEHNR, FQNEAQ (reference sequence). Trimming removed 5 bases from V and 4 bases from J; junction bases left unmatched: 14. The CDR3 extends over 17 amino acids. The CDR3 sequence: CASSPLPLAGDTYEQYF. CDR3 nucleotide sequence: TGTGCCAGCAGCCCCCTTCCCCTAGCGGGAGACACTTACGAGCAGTACTTC.

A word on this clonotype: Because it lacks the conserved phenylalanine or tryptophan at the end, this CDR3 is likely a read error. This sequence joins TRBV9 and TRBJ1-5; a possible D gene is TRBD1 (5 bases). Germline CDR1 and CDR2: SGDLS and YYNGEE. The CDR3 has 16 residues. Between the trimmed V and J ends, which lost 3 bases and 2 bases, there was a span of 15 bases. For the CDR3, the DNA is TGTGCCAGCAGCGATCTCCGCAGGGTTGGCAATCAGCCCCAGCATTCT. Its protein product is CASSDLRRVGNQPQHS.

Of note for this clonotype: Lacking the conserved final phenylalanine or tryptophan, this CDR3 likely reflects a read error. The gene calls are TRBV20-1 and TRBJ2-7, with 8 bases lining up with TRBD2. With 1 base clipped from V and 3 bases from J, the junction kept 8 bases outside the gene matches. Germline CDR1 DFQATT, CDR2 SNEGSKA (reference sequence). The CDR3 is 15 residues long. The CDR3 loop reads CSARGPGGAIYEQYL. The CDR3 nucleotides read TGCAGTGCTAGAGGCCCCGGGGGGGCGATCTACGAGCAGTACCTC.

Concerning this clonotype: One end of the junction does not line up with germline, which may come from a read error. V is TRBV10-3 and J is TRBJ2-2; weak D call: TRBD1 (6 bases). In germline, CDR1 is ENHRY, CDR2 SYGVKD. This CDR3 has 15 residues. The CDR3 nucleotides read TGTGCCAGCAGTTACACTGTCGGGACAACCGGGGAGCTGTTTTTT. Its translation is CASSYTVGTTGELFF.

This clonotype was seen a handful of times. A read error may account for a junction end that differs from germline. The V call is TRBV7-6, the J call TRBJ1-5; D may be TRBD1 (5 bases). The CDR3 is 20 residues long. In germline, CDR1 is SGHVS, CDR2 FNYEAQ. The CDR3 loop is CASSVARAPPGWRVDPPQHF. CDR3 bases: TGTGCCAGCAGCGTAGCCCGGGCCCCCCCAGGGTGGCGTGTCGATCCGCCCCAGCATTTT.

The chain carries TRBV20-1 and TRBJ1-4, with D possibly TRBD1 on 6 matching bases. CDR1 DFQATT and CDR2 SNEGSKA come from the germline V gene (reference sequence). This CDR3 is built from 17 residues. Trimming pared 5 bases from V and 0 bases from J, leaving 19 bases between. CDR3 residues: CSAFPGQSVATNEKLFF. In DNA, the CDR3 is TGCAGTGCTTTTCCCGGACAGTCTGTTGCAACTAATGAAAAACTGTTTTTT.

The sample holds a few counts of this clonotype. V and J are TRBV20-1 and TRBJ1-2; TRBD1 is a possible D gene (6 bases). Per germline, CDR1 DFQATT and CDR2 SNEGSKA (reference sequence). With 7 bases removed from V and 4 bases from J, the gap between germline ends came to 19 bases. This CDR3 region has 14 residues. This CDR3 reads CSVTGPGQIYGYTF. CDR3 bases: TGCAGTGTTACTGGCCCCGGACAGATCTATGGCTACACCTTC.

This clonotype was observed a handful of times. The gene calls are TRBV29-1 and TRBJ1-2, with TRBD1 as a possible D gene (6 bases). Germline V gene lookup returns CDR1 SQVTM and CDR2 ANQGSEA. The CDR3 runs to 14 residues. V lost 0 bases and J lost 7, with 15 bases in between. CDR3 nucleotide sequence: TGCAGCGTTGAAGATCAGAACCTAGGGGGTGGCTACACCTTC. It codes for CSVEDQNLGGGYTF.

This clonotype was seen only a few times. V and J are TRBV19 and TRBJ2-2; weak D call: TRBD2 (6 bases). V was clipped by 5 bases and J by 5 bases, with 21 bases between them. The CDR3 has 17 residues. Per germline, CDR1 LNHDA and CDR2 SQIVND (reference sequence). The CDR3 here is CASSPGRGGRITGELFF. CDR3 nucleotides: TGTGCCAGTAGTCCCGGACGGGGTGGGAGGATTACCGGGGAGCTGTTTTTT.

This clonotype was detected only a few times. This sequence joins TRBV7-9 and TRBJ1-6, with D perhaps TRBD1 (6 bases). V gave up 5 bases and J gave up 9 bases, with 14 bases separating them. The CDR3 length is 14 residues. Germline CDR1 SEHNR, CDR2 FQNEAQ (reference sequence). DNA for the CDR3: TGTGCCAGCAGCCATTCAGGGGTTGCTTCACCCCTCCACTTT. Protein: CASSHSGVASPLHF.

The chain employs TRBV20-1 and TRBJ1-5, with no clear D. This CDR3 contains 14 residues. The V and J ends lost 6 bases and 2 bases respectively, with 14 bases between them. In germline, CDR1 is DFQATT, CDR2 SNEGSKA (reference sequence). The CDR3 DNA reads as TGCAGTGCGCGGACTAGCGGGGGCAATCAGCCCCAGCATTTT. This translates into CSARTSGGNQPQHF.